One and the same sample provided the 2 T cell receptor beta chains below, sequenced in a study of blood T cells in healthy people across ages. The second PCR ran about 6 to 12 cycles with a sample-barcoded 5' primer and J-beta primers. TCRdb called the 5' RACE reads again in MiXCR, with one record for every CDR3 protein. The profile shows about 1.6 million distinct CDR3 sequences, about 31% of them singletons. The specimen was blood. All receptors come from a woman younger than 45 in good health.

The V call is TRBV12-3 or TRBV12-4, the J call TRBJ1-4, with D maybe TRBD1 (6 bases). Trimming pared 5 bases from V and 5 bases from J, leaving 15 bases between. CDR3 length: 15 amino acids. The CDR3 spells CASSTQGMNNEKLFF. The CDR3 bases are TGTGCCAGCAGTACCCAGGGGATGAACAATGAAAAACTGTTTTTT.

The chain has TRBV29-1 and TRBJ1-6; D is ambiguous. The CDR3 runs 13 residues. Germline CDR1 SQVTM, CDR2 ANQGSEA. Trimming pared 6 bases from V and 0 bases from J, leaving 6 bases between. CDR3 nucleotides: TGCAGCGTGTCGAGCTCCTATAATTCACCCCTCCACTTT. Its protein product is CSVSSSYNSPLHF.